The rows below give T cell receptor beta chains drawn from one sample of a study of response to subunit inactivated influenza vaccine. MiXCR was run by TCRdb on the RT-PCR reads, yielding one entry per CDR3 protein. This table has about 190,000 distinct CDR3 sequences, 13% to 15% appearing once. The starting material was CD8+ T cells sorted from PBMCs, obtained roughly 5 days after vaccination. Receptors originate from a man between 50 and 59 years old who received an inactivated influenza vaccine. CDR3s include the opening cysteine and the closing phenylalanine or tryptophan. The order of the fields is V gene, J gene, clone size, CDR3 length, D gene, CDR3 DNA, CDR3 protein. D genes are given only for firm matches. Some rows mark clone size as missing; the rest say once, few, many or name a class of expanded clone.

V: TRBV4-3; J: TRBJ2-1; size: -; length: 17; D: -; DNA: TGCGCCAGCAGCCAATTCGACCGGGACTTTATAGACAATGAGCAGTTCTTC; CDR3: CASSQFDRDFIDNEQFF
V: TRBV6-1; J: TRBJ2-7; size: -; length: 14; D: TRBD2; DNA: TGTGCCAGCAGCTTCGCTGGGGGGGCCTACGAGCAGTACTTC; CDR3: CASSFAGGAYEQYF
V: TRBV7-2; J: TRBJ2-3; size: -; length: 17; D: TRBD2; DNA: TGTGCCAGCAGCTGGGGACTAGCGGGTTCTAGCACAGATACGCAGTATTTT; CDR3: CASSWGLAGSSTDTQYF
V: TRBV20-1; J: TRBJ2-1; size: -; length: 14; D: -; DNA: TGCAGTGCTAGACCGGTCGACTCCTACAATGAGCAGTTCTTC; CDR3: CSARPVDSYNEQFF
V: TRBV7-2; J: TRBJ2-7; size: -; length: 15; D: -; DNA: TGTGCCAGCAGCTTAACCAGATCTCACTCCTACGAGCAGTACTTC; CDR3: CASSLTRSHSYEQYF
V: TRBV5-6; J: TRBJ2-1; size: -; length: 13; D: -; DNA: TGTGCCAGCAGCTTGTTTAACGTCTATGAGCAGTTCTTC; CDR3: CASSLFNVYEQFF
V: TRBV7-9; J: TRBJ2-1; size: -; length: 14; D: TRBD2; DNA: TGTGCCAGCAGCCCTCAGCGGGGGAGGGATGAGCAGTTCTTC; CDR3: CASSPQRGRDEQFF
V: TRBV4-1; J: TRBJ2-7; size: many; length: 15; D: TRBD1; DNA: TGCGCCAGCAGCTCTTCACCGACAGGGTTCTACGAGCAGTACTTC; CDR3: CASSSSPTGFYEQYF
V: TRBV28; J: TRBJ2-6; size: -; length: 16; D: TRBD1; DNA: TGTGCCAGCAGTATGACAGGGGTAGCTGGGGCCAACGTCCTGACTTTC; CDR3: CASSMTGVAGANVLTF
V: TRBV20-1; J: TRBJ2-7; size: -; length: 11; D: -; DNA: TGCAGTGCAAGGGGTGGGACCGAGCAGTACTTC; CDR3: CSARGGTEQYF
V: TRBV4-1; J: TRBJ2-5; size: -; length: 14; D: TRBD1; DNA: TGCGCCAGCAGATCGGACAGGGGGGCAGAGACCCAGTACTTC; CDR3: CASRSDRGAETQYF
V: TRBV9; J: TRBJ2-5; size: few; length: 15; D: TRBD1; DNA: TGTGCCAGCAGCGTAGCCGGGACAGTTGGAGAGACCCAGTACTTC; CDR3: CASSVAGTVGETQYF
V: TRBV13; J: TRBJ1-5; size: -; length: 12; D: -; DNA: TGTGCCAGCAGCCAGGGTTTTCAGCCCCAGCATTTT; CDR3: CASSQGFQPQHF
V: TRBV7-6; J: TRBJ2-1; size: many; length: 15; D: -; DNA: TGTGCCAGCAGCTTACTGGGATCAGCGGAGGATGAGCAGTTCTTC; CDR3: CASSLLGSAEDEQFF
V: TRBV27; J: TRBJ2-1; size: few; length: 14; D: TRBD2; DNA: TGTGCCACCAGTCTCGGACTAGTGGGGAATGAGCAGTTCTTC; CDR3: CATSLGLVGNEQFF
V: TRBV5-1; J: TRBJ2-7; size: many; length: 14; D: -; DNA: TGCGCCAGCAGCCAAGGGGACGGAACCTACGAGCAGTACTTC; CDR3: CASSQGDGTYEQYF
V: TRBV28; J: TRBJ1-6; size: -; length: 16; D: -; DNA: TGTGCCAGCAGTTTACTCATCTCAGGGAATAATTCACCCCTCCACTTT; CDR3: CASSLLISGNNSPLHF
V: TRBV5-1; J: TRBJ2-5; size: many; length: 16; D: TRBD2; DNA: TGCGCCAGCAGCTTGGATTGGCGGGAGGGAGTGGAGACCCAGTACTTC; CDR3: CASSLDWREGVETQYF
V: TRBV9; J: TRBJ1-6; size: few; length: 13; D: -; DNA: TGTGCCAGCAGCGTAGTATTGAATTCACCCCTCCACTTT; CDR3: CASSVVLNSPLHF
V: TRBV4-1; J: TRBJ2-1; size: -; length: 15; D: -; DNA: TGCGCCAGCAGCCACCTGGGGGACAACTACAATGAGCAGTTCTTC; CDR3: CASSHLGDNYNEQFF
V: TRBV4-3; J: TRBJ2-5; size: -; length: 15; D: TRBD2; DNA: TGCGCCAGCAGCCAACAACTAGCGGTCCAAGAGACCCAGTACTTC; CDR3: CASSQQLAVQETQYF
V: TRBV6-1; J: TRBJ2-7; size: -; length: 13; D: -; DNA: TGTGCCAGCAAGGAAAGACCAAGCCACGAGCAGTACTTC; CDR3: CASKERPSHEQYF
V: TRBV3-1; J: TRBJ1-3; size: -; length: 14; D: -; DNA: TGTGCCAGCAGCTTTTTCGGGACTGGAAACACCATATATTTT; CDR3: CASSFFGTGNTIYF
V: TRBV12-3/TRBV12-4; J: TRBJ1-1; size: few; length: 14; D: -; DNA: TGTGCCAGCACCCAGGGAGGGGGGAACACTGAAGCTTTCTTT; CDR3: CASTQGGGNTEAFF
V: TRBV6-2/TRBV6-3; J: TRBJ2-4; size: many; length: 19; D: -; DNA: TGTGCCAGCAGTTACTCCATACAAGCCAACAGGGCCGACAAAAACATTCAGTACTTC; CDR3: CASSYSIQANRADKNIQYF
V: TRBV7-9; J: TRBJ2-7; size: many; length: 13; D: -; DNA: TGTGCCAGCAGCTTAGCGCTGGGCTACGAGCAGTACTTC; CDR3: CASSLALGYEQYF